Below are 10 T cell receptor beta chains sequenced from a single sample in a study of tumor T cells in aggressive B-cell lymphoma. Sequencing used immunoSEQ multiplex PCR; TCRdb keeps in-frame clones, though not all of them. The table records about 920 clones, 80% to 90% of them present only once. Sequencing was carried out using tumor tissue. The receptors were sampled from an adult with diffuse large B cell lymphoma.

V is TRBV6-1 and J is TRBJ2-5; D not certain. Deletions cut 8 bases from V and 5 bases from J, with 12 bases between. There are 12 residues in the CDR3. Germline V lookup: CDR1 MNHNS, CDR2 SASEGT. CDR3: CASSTLGETQYF. In nucleotides, the CDR3 is TGTGCCAGCTCTACACTCGGGGAGACCCAGTACTTC.

This clone appeared once. The chain couples TRBV29-1 to TRBJ2-1, with a possible D match to TRBD1 (5 bases). V shed 5 bases and J shed 0 bases, with 11 bases lying between them. The germline CDR1 and CDR2 sequences are SQVTM and ANQGSEA. The CDR3 loop spans 14 amino acids. This CDR3 reads CSVRGSSSYNEQFF. CDR3 sequence (DNA): TGCAGCGTTAGGGGCTCCAGCTCCTACAATGAGCAGTTCTTC.

With respect to this clone: The junction departs from germline at one end; a sequencing error may be responsible. Different DNA sequences within this sample yield the same CDR3. CDR3 in amino acids: CASRRGTGDTYGYTF. CDR3 DNA: TGTGCCAGCAGAAGGGGGACAGGGGATACCTATGGCTATACCTTC. The chain joins TRBV27 to TRBJ1-2; 10 nucleotides match TRBD1. Germline V gives CDR1 MNHEY, CDR2 SMNVEV (reference sequence). The CDR3 contains 15 residues.

CDR3 DNA sequence: TGTGCCAGCAGCGTAGGGAACAGCTACAATGAGCAGTTCTTC. It encodes CASSVGNSYNEQFF. The chain joins TRBV9 to TRBJ2-1; D unresolved. The length of the CDR3 is 14 residues. The germline V and J ends were trimmed by 0 bases and 3 bases, with 7 bases remaining between them. Germline V gene lookup returns CDR1 SGDLS and CDR2 YYNGEE.

This chain joins TRBV18 and TRBJ2-7; 9 positions agree with TRBD1. V was pared by 2 bases and J by 6 bases, with 5 bases of the junction left unmatched. The CDR3 sequence is 14 residues long. The V gene's germline CDR1 is KGHSH and CDR2 LQKENI. CDR3 in amino acids: CASSPGTGLGEQYF. For the CDR3, the DNA is TGTGCCAGCTCACCAGGGACAGGGCTGGGCGAGCAGTACTTC.

The V and J genes are TRBV7-9 and TRBJ1-2, with D unresolved. This CDR3 is built from 13 residues. Germline CDR1 reads SEHNR; CDR2 reads FQNEAQ (reference sequence). Trimming removed 2 bases at V and 3 bases at J, with 7 bases between. The CDR3: CASSLSRDYGYTF. CDR3 DNA sequence: TGTGCCAGCAGCTTATCCCGGGACTATGGCTACACCTTC.

This chain connects TRBV7-5 to TRBJ1-4; the D call TRBD1 from the table was never checked on the DNA. TRBV7-5 has pseudogene status. This CDR3 has 17 amino acids. This CDR3 is CARSLEQGKATNEKLFF. DNA of the CDR3: TGTGCCAGAAGCTTAGAACAGGGGAAGGCAACTAATGAAAAACTGTTTTTT.

The V call is TRBV9, the J call TRBJ2-3; 8 bases map to TRBD2. Trimming at V came to 4 bases and at J to 1 base, leaving 5 bases not matched to a gene. Germline V CDR1 and CDR2: SGDLS, YYNGEE. CDR3 length: 15 amino acids. The DNA of the CDR3 is TGTGCCAGCAGCTCCGGGGGGGTTGGCACAGATACGCAGTATTTT. As protein: CASSSGGVGTDTQYF. The whole variable domain, remainder taken from reference TRBV9 and TRBJ2-3, is DSGVTQTPKHLITATGQRVTLRCSPRSGDLSVYWYQQSLDQGLQFLIQYYNGEERAKGNILERFSAQQFPDLHSELNLSSLELGDSALYFCASSSGGVGTDTQYFGPGTRLTVL.

This chain links TRBV19 with TRBJ2-5, with 8 bases aligning to TRBD2. There are 16 residues in the CDR3. Germline CDR1 LNHDA, CDR2 SQIVND (reference sequence). J lost 4 bases, V lost 6 bases, and 13 bases had no gene match. The DNA for the CDR3 is TGTGCCAGTAGGGGAGCGGGAGAAGCTAAGGGAGAGACCCAGTACTTC. This gives the protein CASRGAGEAKGETQYF.

V gene TRBV29-1 combines with J gene TRBJ2-1, with 9 bases aligning to TRBD2. CDR1 and CDR2 from the germline V gene are SQVTM and ANQGSEA. Losses at the gene ends were 6 bases for V and 5 bases for J; bases not matched to a gene: 8. There are 14 residues in the CDR3. The CDR3: CSVVAGVGNNEQFF. The CDR3 nucleotides read TGCAGCGTAGTAGCGGGAGTCGGCAACAATGAGCAGTTCTTC.